This T cell receptor (beta chain) was retrieved from a study of T cell responses to AZD1222 COVID-19 vaccine. Findings and caveats of the study: The donors showed a predominance of white British ancestry and of females, with possible underestimation of clonal diversity. A reported finding is that nearly half of spike-specific TCRs target unmutated variant regions.

The CDR3 is 16 amino acids. V was trimmed by 5 bases and J by 3 bases, leaving 14 bases between them. Germline CDR1 reads SGHTA; CDR2 reads FQGNSA. Sequenced by immunoSEQ multiplex PCR; TCRdb stores in-frame clones only, minus some. In the table there are around 150,000 clones, about 93% of which are singletons. Researchers grouped second doses given at about 4 or about 12 weeks into one pool. Remarks on this clone: Its specificity is unknown.

Sequenced material: peripheral blood, taken 28 days after the second AZD1222 dose. The V and J genes are TRBV7-2 and TRBJ1-6; the D is unclear. The origin of this receptor is an adult who received the AZD1222 COVID-19 vaccine. DNA for the CDR3: TGTGCCAGCAGCCCGAACCCAGGCTTCTATAATTCACCCCTCCACTTT. This codes for CASSPNPGFYNSPLHF.